This TCR beta chain was captured by sequencing in a study of T cells in Graves' hyperthyroidism and ophthalmopathy. Whole-study results and caveats: It was a median around 6 months before onset that the model predicted ophthalmopathy.

Those patients with uncontrolled infection, other autoimmune disease, pregnancy or lactation were excluded. Diagnostic assessment was based on clinical symptoms, serum thyroxine and TRAb, thyroid ultrasound and orbital computed tomography. PBMCs were obtained from about 9.9 ml fresh peripheral blood. V lost 0 bases, J lost 2 bases, and 4 bases stayed unmatched. CDR1 MNHEY and CDR2 SVGEGT come from the germline V gene. This CDR3 contains 17 residues. There were TCR beta CDR3 regions amplified from RNA transcripts. HTBI primers drove first-round RT-PCR of the TCR CDR3. One entry per CDR3 protein, called by TCRdb with MiXCR from the multiplex PCR reads. The sample includes roughly 550,000 distinct CDR3 sequences, roughly a sixth of them seen just once. Comments on this clonotype: Its antigen is undetermined.

The J gene is TRBJ2-2, the V gene TRBV6-2 or TRBV6-3; 9 bases map to TRBD2. The TCR originated in a woman aged 30 to 39 with Graves' ophthalmopathy. The specimen sequenced was blood. For the CDR3, the DNA is TGTGCCAGCAGTTACTCTCCGCGGGAGGGCAACACCGGGGAGCTGTTTTTT. This codes for CASSYSPREGNTGELFF.